The T cell receptor (beta chain) described here comes from a study of blood T cell repertoires in COVID-19. About the research overall: The United States, Italy and Spain were the sources of the acute and convalescent COVID-19 samples. The analysed material was cDNA or gDNA that came from T cells, B-cell-depleted T cells, or PBMCs.

The V gene's germline CDR1 is SGHRS and CDR2 YFSETQ. The germline V and J ends were trimmed by 0 bases and 0 bases, with 7 bases remaining between them. The CDR3 extends over 15 amino acids. Source study methods: Reference gene primer amplification in the assay estimated nucleated cell counts. TCRdb's copy holds only in-frame clones and misses some; the assay was immunoSEQ multiplex PCR. V and J calls and clone size are given by that table; D and trimming were obtained from the DNA. This sample yields approximately 230,000 clones, of which around four fifths are seen a single time; 4% to 4.5% belongs to the top ten.

The clonotype comes from a woman in her forties with active or convalescent COVID-19. The sequencing sample was made of peripheral blood. The rearrangement links TRBV5-1 to TRBJ1-3; D unclear. CDR3 bases: TGCGCCAGCAGCTTGGAAAGCTACTCTGGAAACACCATATATTTT. Translated: CASSLESYSGNTIYF.